The 21 T cell receptor beta chains below were found in one sample sequenced in a study of CD8 T cells in ankylosing spondylitis. TCRdb re-called the 5' RACE reads through MiXCR, storing one row per CDR3 protein. In the table there are roughly 130,000 distinct CDR3 sequences, 7% to 10% of which are singletons. Material for sequencing was synovial fluid, either unsorted or a sorted T cell fraction (not recorded which). The receptors here all came from a male donor with ankylosing spondylitis.

This clonotype was picked up many times. The chain joins TRBV12-3 or TRBV12-4 to TRBJ1-1, with D possibly matching TRBD1 (5 bases). The V end was cut by 4 bases, the J end by 0 bases, with 12 bases between. The CDR3 contains 15 residues. The CDR3 reads CASSSRGGLNTEAFF. In DNA form, the CDR3 reads TGTGCCAGCAGTTCAAGGGGAGGATTGAACACTGAAGCTTTCTTT.

This clonotype has only a few counts. The chain is built from TRBV18 and TRBJ2-7, with 9 positions matching TRBD2. CDR3 length: 15 amino acids. The germline gives CDR1 KGHSH, CDR2 LQKENI. With V trimmed by 1 base and J by 6 bases, 7 bases remained unmatched. CDR3: CASSPRGSGSGEQYF. CDR3 DNA sequence: TGTGCCAGCTCACCACGCGGTAGCGGGAGTGGCGAGCAGTACTTC.

Only a few counts were recorded for this clonotype. The chain has TRBV6-1 and TRBJ1-2; 7 bases are shared with TRBD1. The CDR3 runs to 15 residues. Trimming removed 0 bases from V and 5 bases from J; junction bases left unmatched: 6. Germline V gene lookup returns CDR1 MNHNS and CDR2 SASEGT. CDR3 protein: CASSEAGGTAYGYTF. The CDR3 region has the DNA TGTGCCAGCAGTGAAGCTGGGGGGACAGCTTATGGCTACACCTTC.

At least ten counts were recorded for this clonotype. The rearrangement uses TRBV7-9 and TRBJ1-6, with TRBD1 as a possible D gene (6 bases). V lost 5 bases and J lost 7, with 12 bases in between. CDR3 length equals 14 residues. Germline values: CDR1 SEHNR, CDR2 FQNEAQ (reference sequence). CDR3 loop: CASSLGAENSPLHF. DNA of the CDR3: TGTGCCAGCAGCCTGGGGGCCGAAAATTCACCCCTCCACTTT.

This clonotype has a handful of counts. This chain joins TRBV5-1 and TRBJ1-1; TRBD1 is a possible D gene (6 bases). CDR1 and CDR2 (germline): SGHRS, YFSETQ. Deletions cut 4 bases from V and 5 bases from J, with 21 bases between. This CDR3 comprises 16 residues. CDR3 nucleotides: TGCGCCAGCAGCGCCGCCAAGGGGGAGGGCAGGACTGAAGCTTTCTTT. Protein product: CASSAAKGEGRTEAFF.

This clonotype was counted ten times or more. The chain uses TRBV3-1 and TRBJ2-1; 7 nucleotides agree with TRBD1. Per the germline V gene, CDR1 is LGHDT and CDR2 is YNNKEL (reference sequence). CDR3 length: 15 amino acids. Unmatched junction bases numbered 15, after V lost 5 bases and J lost 11 bases. The CDR3 nucleotides are TGTGCCAGCAGCTCAACCGGGACAGCAGGTGGGAAGCAGTTCTTC. The encoded protein is CASSSTGTAGGKQFF.

The sample holds a few counts of this clonotype. V and J are TRBV4-1 and TRBJ1-1; D is unresolved. The V gene lost 4 bases and the J gene lost 0 bases, with 15 bases spanning the gap. This CDR3 is built from 16 residues. The V gene's germline CDR1 is MGHRA and CDR2 YSYEKL. The CDR3 loop is CASSPILSQLNTEAFF. CDR3 in DNA: TGCGCCAGCAGCCCCATCTTGTCCCAGTTGAACACTGAAGCTTTCTTT.

This clonotype came up many times. The chain employs TRBV20-1 and TRBJ1-5; possible D gene TRBD1, 6 bases. The germline V gene encodes CDR1 DFQATT and CDR2 SNEGSKA (reference sequence). V lost 4 bases and J 3 bases, leaving 10 bases between the germline ends. The CDR3 covers 13 residues. The DNA of the CDR3 is TGCAGTGCTACGACAGGATACAATCAGCCCCAGCATTTT. Encoded protein: CSATTGYNQPQHF.

This clonotype was counted many times. The chain is built from TRBV4-3 and TRBJ2-2; D gene unclear. Germline CDR1 LGHNA, CDR2 YSLEER. This CDR3 has 15 residues. V shed 3 bases and J shed 3 bases, with 11 bases lying between them. The CDR3 DNA reads TGCGCCAGCAGCCACACGGCGGCAGACACCGGGGAGCTGTTTTTT. Translating gives CASSHTAADTGELFF.

The CDR3 reads CASSDPGQGNNEQFF. CDR3 nucleotide sequence: TGTGCCAGCAGCGACCCGGGACAGGGTAACAATGAGCAGTTCTTC. This chain joins TRBV25-1 and TRBJ2-1; the match to TRBD1 covers 9 bases. V shed 6 bases, J shed 5 bases, and the junction held 8 bases outside the gene matches. CDR1 is MGHDK, CDR2 SYGVNS, per germline. This CDR3 region has 15 residues.

This clonotype has at least ten counts. The V gene is TRBV7-9, the J gene TRBJ2-2, with D hard to call. The CDR3 totals 14 residues. Germline V CDR1 and CDR2: SEHNR, FQNEAQ (reference sequence). V gave up 6 bases and J gave up 2 bases, with 10 bases separating them. The CDR3 DNA follows: TGTGCCAGCAGTACTCAGGCAAACACCGGGGAGCTGTTTTTT. Translated, it gives CASSTQANTGELFF.

This chain joins TRBV20-1 and TRBJ2-4, with 10 bases identical to TRBD2. The CDR3 extends over 16 amino acids. V shed 3 bases, J shed 8 bases, and the junction held 13 bases outside the gene matches. Germline CDR1 and CDR2: DFQATT and SNEGSKA (reference sequence). CDR3 protein: CSASPVASGSLDIQYF. The CDR3 DNA follows: TGCAGTGCTAGCCCAGTTGCTAGCGGGAGTTTGGACATTCAGTACTTC.

The chain employs TRBV7-2 and TRBJ1-1; D is ambiguous. Trimming removed 7 bases from V and 1 base from J, with 13 bases in between. This CDR3 has 14 amino acids. Germline V gives CDR1 SGHTA, CDR2 FQGNSA. The CDR3 protein is CASTLSPRNTEAFF. CDR3 DNA: TGTGCCAGCACCCTTTCCCCCAGGAACACTGAAGCTTTCTTT.

This sequence joins TRBV10-3 and TRBJ2-7; D unclear. Germline CDR1 is ENHRY and CDR2 is SYGVKD. This CDR3 is built from 12 residues. Trimming left V 7 bases short and J 4 bases short, with 11 bases between. The CDR3 protein is CAITSNGYEQYF. DNA of the CDR3: TGTGCCATCACGTCGAATGGATACGAGCAGTACTTC.

This clonotype was detected ten times or more. This chain joins TRBV9 and TRBJ1-6; TRBD1 matches 7 bases. This CDR3 has 16 residues. Looked up from germline, CDR1 is SGDLS and CDR2 is YYNGEE. V gave up 4 bases and J gave up 2 bases; unmatched junction bases: 6. CDR3 sequence reads: CASSPTGDPYNSPLHF. The DNA for the CDR3 is TGTGCCAGCAGCCCCACAGGGGACCCCTATAATTCACCCCTCCACTTT.

The chain links TRBV12-3 or TRBV12-4 to TRBJ2-5, with 8 bases matching TRBD2. This CDR3 contains 15 residues. J lost 5 bases, V lost 3 bases, and 8 bases had no gene match. The CDR3 coding sequence is TGTGCCAGCAGTTTCGTCGGGGGGGGCAGCGAGACCCAGTACTTC. Protein sequence: CASSFVGGGSETQYF.

Many counts were recorded for this clonotype. This chain links TRBV27 with TRBJ1-3; D is perhaps TRBD1 (5 bases). V lost 5 bases to trimming and J lost 0 bases, with 11 bases between them. The CDR3 runs to 15 residues. Germline V gene data show CDR1 as MNHEY and CDR2 as SMNVEV (reference sequence). CDR3: CASSPRGTSGNTIYF. CDR3 DNA sequence: TGTGCCAGCAGTCCCCGGGGGACCTCTGGAAACACCATATATTTT.

The V and J genes are TRBV20-1 and TRBJ2-1; no clear D. CDR3 size: 16 residues. V was trimmed by 1 base and J by 4 bases, leaving 17 bases between them. The germline CDR1 and CDR2 sequences are DFQATT and SNEGSKA (reference sequence). CDR3 DNA sequence: TGCAGTGCTAGAGCGATCCTGAGGCCCCGATACAATGAGCAGTTCTTC. Residues: CSARAILRPRYNEQFF.

The chain employs TRBV20-1 and TRBJ2-1, with 7 positions matching TRBD2. Germline CDR1 DFQATT, CDR2 SNEGSKA (reference sequence). With 3 bases clipped from V and 1 base from J, the junction kept 6 bases outside the gene matches. The length of the CDR3 is 15 residues. In DNA form, the CDR3 reads TGCAGTGCTAGGGATGCTAGCGGTTCCTACAATGAGCAGTTCTTC. Translating it yields CSARDASGSYNEQFF.

The V call is TRBV29-1, the J call TRBJ1-1; D uncertain. The CDR3 length is 10 residues. Trimming took off 3 bases at V and 8 bases at J, with 7 bases between the two ends. CDR1 and CDR2 from the germline V gene are SQVTM and ANQGSEA. CDR3 coding DNA: TGCAGCGTTGAGTCGGAAGAAGCTTTCTTT. This sequence encodes CSVESEEAFF.

The chain recombines TRBV28 with TRBJ1-1; D is perhaps TRBD1 (5 bases). CDR1 and CDR2 from the germline V gene are MDHEN and SYDVKM. V dropped 5 bases and J dropped 10 bases, with 20 bases sitting between them. This CDR3 is 14 amino acids long. CDR3 residues: CASSPQGLVIRAFF. In DNA, the CDR3 is TGTGCCAGCAGTCCCCAGGGACTCGTAATTCGAGCTTTCTTT.